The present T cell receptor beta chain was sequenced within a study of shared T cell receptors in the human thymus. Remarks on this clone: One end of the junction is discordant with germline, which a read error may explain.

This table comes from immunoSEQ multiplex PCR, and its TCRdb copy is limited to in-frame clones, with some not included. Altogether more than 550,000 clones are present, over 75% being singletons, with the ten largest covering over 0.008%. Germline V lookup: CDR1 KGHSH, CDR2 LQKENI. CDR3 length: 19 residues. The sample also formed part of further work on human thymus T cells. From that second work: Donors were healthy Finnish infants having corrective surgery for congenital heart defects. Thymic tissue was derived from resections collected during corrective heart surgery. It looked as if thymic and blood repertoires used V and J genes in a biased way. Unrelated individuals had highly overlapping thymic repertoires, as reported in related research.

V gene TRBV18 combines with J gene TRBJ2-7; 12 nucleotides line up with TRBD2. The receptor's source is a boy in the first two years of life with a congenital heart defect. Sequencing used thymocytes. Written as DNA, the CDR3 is TGTGCCAGCTCAACACCCGGGCAGCCGGGACTAGCGGGCACCTACGAGCAGTACTTC. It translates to CASSTPGQPGLAGTYEQYF.